The 30 T cell receptor beta chains presented below share a single source sample, sequenced in a study of cytomegalovirus exposure and HLA in healthy donors. A multiplex PCR was run with 60 Vbeta primers and 13 Jbeta primers. Here immunoSEQ multiplex PCR was the method, and the copy in TCRdb shows in-frame clones only, minus some. The table records 250,000 to 300,000 clones, around four fifths of them present only once. The material sequenced was PBMCs. The receptors were sampled from a woman aged 40 to 50 in good health and CMV-seropositive.

The V call is TRBV28, the J call TRBJ1-1; D remains ambiguous. The ends were cut back, 6 bases at V and 7 bases at J, with 18 bases in the middle. The CDR3 runs to 14 residues. The germline V gene has CDR1 MDHEN and CDR2 SYDVKM. The CDR3 DNA follows: TGTGCCAGCAGCCCCATTTCCAGGATTGATGAAGCTTTCTTT. Protein sequence: CASSPISRIDEAFF. Complete variable domain (other parts from reference TRBV28 and TRBJ1-1): DVKVTQSSRYLVKRTGEKVFLECVQDMDHENMFWYRQDPGLGLRLIYFSYDVKMKEKGDIPEGYSVSREKKERFSLILESASTNQTSMYLCASSPISRIDEAFFGQGTRLTVV.

V is TRBV10-3 and J is TRBJ1-1; D is ambiguous. The V gene's germline CDR1 is ENHRY and CDR2 SYGVKD. The V end was cut by 3 bases, the J end by 0 bases, with 8 bases between. This CDR3 region has 14 residues. The CDR3 DNA is TGTGCCATCAGTGAAAGACGGGTGAACACTGAAGCTTTCTTT. Encoded protein: CAISERRVNTEAFF.

This clone was seen a handful of times. The CDR3 DNA reads TGTGCCAGCAGCCTACTACAGGGTTCCCTCCACTTT. Protein: CASSLLQGSLHF. V usage is TRBV4-2 and J usage is TRBJ1-6; TRBD1 might be the D (6 bases). CDR1 and CDR2 from the germline V gene are LGHNA and YNFKEQ. Trimming shortened V by 4 bases and J by 14 bases, and 12 bases separated the two germline ends. This CDR3 has 12 amino acids.

This clone has just a few counts. The chain recombines TRBV6-6 with TRBJ1-1; D gene unclear. Between the trimmed V and J ends, which lost 0 bases and 7 bases, there was a span of 6 bases. Germline CDR1 is MNHNY and CDR2 is SVGAGI (reference sequence). This CDR3 has 12 residues. The CDR3 reads CASSYSSVEAFF. The CDR3 DNA reads as TGTGCCAGCAGTTACTCCTCGGTTGAAGCTTTCTTT.

Worth noting for this clone: One end of the junction is discordant with germline, which a read error may explain. The genes are TRBV5-4 and TRBJ1-1; TRBD1 is a possible D gene (5 bases). The CDR3 is 15 residues long. Germline CDR1 is SGHNT and CDR2 is YYREEE (reference sequence). CDR3 amino acids: CASSLEEGLNTEAFF. CDR3 DNA sequence: TGTGCCAGCAGCTTGGAGGAGGGGTTGAATACTGAAGCTTTCTTT.

The chain links TRBV29-1 to TRBJ2-1, with 11 bases aligning to TRBD2. The CDR3 length is 13 residues. The germline V gene has CDR1 SQVTM and CDR2 ANQGSEA. V shed 6 bases, J shed 9 bases, and the junction held 7 bases outside the gene matches. The chain's CDR3 is CSVVQLAGVEQFF. In nucleotides, the CDR3 is TGCAGCGTGGTTCAACTAGCGGGAGTTGAGCAGTTCTTC.

The gene calls are TRBV5-1 and TRBJ2-7; D not certain. Looked up from germline, CDR1 is SGHRS and CDR2 is YFSETQ. The CDR3 spans 13 residues. Deletions cut 3 bases from V and 2 bases from J, with 9 bases between. CDR3 nucleotide sequence: TGCGCCAGCAGCTCCAGGCCTACCTACGAGCAGTACTTC. As protein: CASSSRPTYEQYF.

This rearrangement joins TRBV5-1 to TRBJ2-2; 10 nucleotides agree with TRBD1. V trimming: 0 bases; J trimming: 9 bases; junction bases outside the gene matches: 2. This CDR3 spans 14 amino acids. Germline V gene lookup returns CDR1 SGHRS and CDR2 YFSETQ. In DNA form, the CDR3 reads TGCGCCAGCAGCTTGGGACAGGGGGCCCGGGAGCTGTTTTTT. Translation: CASSLGQGARELFF.

This chain uses TRBV29-1 with TRBJ2-7; a possible D gene is TRBD2 (7 bases). The length of the CDR3 is 12 residues. Trimming pared 4 bases from V and 7 bases from J, leaving 14 bases between. Looked up from germline, CDR1 is SQVTM and CDR2 is ANQGSEA. The CDR3 region is CSVGGGAGEQYF. The CDR3, as DNA: TGCAGCGTTGGGGGGGGCGCGGGGGAGCAGTACTTC.

The chain links TRBV30 to TRBJ1-5; D gene uncertain. Germline values: CDR1 GTSNPN, CDR2 SVGIG (reference sequence). V was pared by 1 base and J by 4 bases, with 8 bases between. This CDR3 contains 13 residues. The CDR3 coding sequence is TGTGCCTGGAGTGCGCAGGATAATCAGCCCCAGCATTTT. Its protein product is CAWSAQDNQPQHF.

The chain is built from TRBV6-5 and TRBJ2-5; TRBD1 matches 8 bases. The V gene end was trimmed by 2 bases and the J gene end by 6 bases; junction bases not matched to a gene: 8. The CDR3 consists of 15 residues. Per the germline V gene, CDR1 is MNHEY and CDR2 is SVGAGI. Here the CDR3 reads CASSYTGGMVKTQYF. CDR3 bases: TGTGCCAGCAGTTACACAGGGGGAATGGTAAAGACCCAGTACTTC.

V gene TRBV27 combines with J gene TRBJ2-5, with D possibly matching TRBD2 (6 bases). With 8 bases removed from V and 4 bases from J, the gap between germline ends came to 8 bases. CDR1 and CDR2 from the germline V gene are MNHEY and SMNVEV (reference sequence). The CDR3 is 11 residues long. The CDR3 DNA is TGTGCCAGCTGGGGAGGAGAGACCCAGTACTTC. This translates into CASWGGETQYF.

This chain joins TRBV4-1 and TRBJ2-3; TRBD2 agrees at 9 bases. Per germline, CDR1 MGHRA and CDR2 YSYEKL. V was pared by 4 bases and J by 3 bases, with 2 bases of the junction left unmatched. CDR3 length: 14 amino acids. Written as DNA, the CDR3 is TGCGCCAGCAGCCTGCTAGCGGGGACAGATACGCAGTATTTT. It translates to CASSLLAGTDTQYF.

The J gene is TRBJ2-3, the V gene TRBV19, with D possibly TRBD1 on 6 matching bases. The CDR3 is made up of 16 amino acids. Trimming removed 4 bases at V and 2 bases at J, with 16 bases between. Looked up from germline, CDR1 is LNHDA and CDR2 is SQIVND (reference sequence). The CDR3 spells CASSNPPGHLTDTQYF. The CDR3 nucleotides are TGTGCCAGTAGTAACCCCCCGGGACACCTCACAGATACGCAGTATTTT.

This clone has a handful of counts. V and J are TRBV25-1 and TRBJ1-3, with D possibly matching TRBD1 (6 bases). Germline V gene data show CDR1 as MGHDK and CDR2 as SYGVNS. The CDR3 contains 16 residues. Deletions cut 4 bases from V and 0 bases from J, with 13 bases between. The CDR3 region is CASSAHRDLSGNTIYF. The DNA of the CDR3 is TGTGCCAGCAGTGCACACAGGGATCTCTCTGGAAACACCATATATTTT.

CDR3 in amino acids: CASSFGLNGYTF. The DNA for the CDR3 is TGTGCCAGCAGTTTCGGACTGAATGGCTACACCTTC. The chain couples TRBV6-5 to TRBJ1-2, with D unresolved. Deletions cut 4 bases from V and 6 bases from J, with 9 bases between. Germline V lookup: CDR1 MNHEY, CDR2 SVGAGI. This CDR3 has 12 residues.

The V gene is TRBV28, the J gene TRBJ2-5; 9 bases map to TRBD2. Germline lookup yields CDR1 MDHEN and CDR2 SYDVKM. The CDR3 runs to 16 residues. The V and J ends lost 4 bases and 0 bases, in that order; junction bases with no gene match: 6. The CDR3 reads CASSSRGLAYQETQYF. The CDR3 DNA follows: TGTGCCAGCAGTTCGCGAGGACTAGCGTACCAAGAGACCCAGTACTTC.

The V gene is TRBV30, the J gene TRBJ2-1, with TRBD2 matching over 11 bases. This CDR3 comprises 15 residues. The V segment lost 2 bases and the J segment 5 bases; nucleotides outside the gene matches: 5. Per the germline V gene, CDR1 is GTSNPN and CDR2 is SVGIG (reference sequence). The CDR3 DNA reads as TGTGCCTGGAGTAAACTAGCGGGAGTCAACAATGAGCAGTTCTTC. The encoded protein is CAWSKLAGVNNEQFF.

The table lists this clone with many counts. Distinct nucleotide sequences in the sample also encode this CDR3. V and J are TRBV6-4 and TRBJ2-1; tentatively, D is TRBD2 (5 bases). CDR1 is MRHNA, CDR2 SNTAGT, per germline. V lost 2 bases and J lost 0, with 5 bases in between. The CDR3 consists of 14 residues. In nucleotides, the CDR3 is TGTGCCAGCAGTGACGGGAGCTCCTACAATGAGCAGTTCTTC. Translation: CASSDGSSYNEQFF.

This chain connects TRBV19 to TRBJ1-5, with TRBD1 matching 7 bases. Germline V CDR1 and CDR2: LNHDA, SQIVND (reference sequence). J gave up 2 bases and V 2 bases, and 12 bases lay outside the gene matches. The CDR3 runs to 18 residues. CDR3 coding DNA: TGTGCCAGTAGTATATCTTTACAGACAGGGTTGGGCAATCAGCCCCAGCATTTT. Translation gives CASSISLQTGLGNQPQHF.

The rearrangement links TRBV12-5 to TRBJ1-3; possible D gene TRBD1, 5 bases. The CDR3 runs to 16 residues. CDR1 is LGHNT, CDR2 FRNRAP, per germline. V lost 1 base and J 0 bases, leaving 10 bases between the germline ends. This chain's CDR3 is CASGLGDSYSGNTIYF. CDR3 bases: TGTGCTAGTGGTTTGGGAGACAGCTACTCTGGAAACACCATATATTTT.

This clone was recorded only once. The chain links TRBV9 to TRBJ2-7, with D maybe TRBD2 (5 bases). With 0 bases removed from V and 3 bases from J, the gap between germline ends came to 16 bases. This CDR3 has 16 residues. Per the germline V gene, CDR1 is SGDLS and CDR2 is YYNGEE. The CDR3 protein is CASSVEGGWTHYEQYF. CDR3 in DNA: TGTGCCAGCAGCGTAGAAGGCGGGTGGACGCACTACGAGCAGTACTTC.

The chain combines TRBV21-1 with TRBJ2-7; the DNA was not compared with TRBD2, the D call given in the table. TRBV21-1 counts as a pseudogene. CDR3 length: 15 amino acids. CDR3 amino acids: CASSKGGGWAYEQYF. Here the CDR3 DNA reads TGTGCCAGCAGCAAAGGGGGAGGGTGGGCCTACGAGCAGTACTTC.

This chain's CDR3 is CASSFKAPEAFF. The CDR3 nucleotides are TGCGCCAGCAGCTTTAAAGCTCCCGAAGCTTTCTTT. The V and J genes are TRBV5-1 and TRBJ1-1; D not certain. The CDR3 contains 12 residues. V lost 2 bases and J 8 bases, leaving 10 bases between the germline ends. The germline V gene has CDR1 SGHRS and CDR2 YFSETQ.

The chain recombines TRBV4-2 with TRBJ2-2; D perhaps matches TRBD2 (6 bases). The CDR3 spans 16 residues. CDR1 is LGHNA and CDR2 is YNFKEQ in the germline V gene. V was trimmed by 0 bases and J by 0 bases, leaving 8 bases between them. The CDR3 spells CASSQERGTNTGELFF. DNA of the CDR3: TGTGCCAGCAGCCAAGAGCGCGGGACGAACACCGGGGAGCTGTTTTTT.

This CDR3 reads CASSPPTRYEQYF. CDR3 nucleotides: TGTGCCAGCTCACCTCCTACTAGGTACGAGCAGTACTTC. The V call is TRBV18, the J call TRBJ2-7, with a possible D match to TRBD2 (5 bases). CDR1 and CDR2 from the germline V gene are KGHSH and LQKENI. The CDR3 has 13 residues. Trimming left V 3 bases short and J 4 bases short, with 10 bases between.

This clone was picked up one time. The J gene is TRBJ2-7, the V gene TRBV6-1; D unclear. The germline CDR1 and CDR2 sequences are MNHNS and SASEGT. Trimming took off 3 bases at V and 5 bases at J, with 11 bases between the two ends. The CDR3 runs to 13 residues. The CDR3 sequence is CASSDAGYHEQYF. CDR3 nucleotide sequence: TGTGCCAGCAGTGATGCCGGGTACCACGAGCAGTACTTC.

The chain combines TRBV7-6 with TRBJ1-1; 9 bases match TRBD1. J gave up 0 bases and V 0 bases, and 20 bases lay outside the gene matches. The CDR3 spans 22 residues. Germline-derived CDR1 and CDR2 are SGHVS and FNYEAQ. CDR3 sequence reads: CASSLAPPRIQGAQGMNTEAFF. The DNA for the CDR3 is TGTGCCAGCAGCTTAGCCCCCCCGCGAATACAGGGGGCGCAAGGAATGAACACTGAAGCTTTCTTT.

This clone turned up a few times. The CDR3 coding sequence is TGTGCCAGCTCACCGCAGCCAGGAAACACTGAAGCTTTCTTT. This encodes CASSPQPGNTEAFF. The chain uses TRBV18 and TRBJ1-1; no definite D call. Trimming removed 3 bases from V and 2 bases from J, with 10 bases in between. This CDR3 comprises 14 residues. The germline gives CDR1 KGHSH, CDR2 LQKENI.

The chain uses TRBV7-6 and TRBJ1-2; weak D call: TRBD1 (6 bases). Germline CDR1 is SGHVS and CDR2 is FNYEAQ. The CDR3 is made up of 17 amino acids. The V end was cut by 2 bases, the J end by 6 bases, with 22 bases between. Here the CDR3 DNA reads TGTGCCAGCAGCTTATCCGCGAATTTAGGGGGGGGAGATGGCTACACCTTC. It codes for CASSLSANLGGGDGYTF.